This T cell receptor (beta chain) was sequenced for a study of T cells of healthy individuals. This CDR3 has 14 residues. Germline CDR1 SSHAT, CDR2 FNYEAQ (reference sequence). V shed 5 bases, J shed 3 bases, and the junction held 6 bases outside the gene matches. TCRdb recomputed calls from the 5' RACE reads with MiXCR, one row per CDR3 protein. The repertoire holds tens of thousands of distinct CDR3 sequences, roughly 15% seen once, with about 16% in the top ten. The V call is TRBV7-7, the J call TRBJ2-5; the match to TRBD1 covers 7 bases. The clonotype was recovered from a human donor in good health. The CDR3 nucleotides are TGTGCCAGCAGCCCCGGGACAGCCGAAGAGACCCAGTACTTC. Protein sequence: CASSPGTAEETQYF. The variable domain in full, completed from reference TRBV7-7 and TRBJ2-5, reads GAGVSQSPRYKVTKRGQDVTLRCDPISSHATLYWYQQALGQGPEFLTYFNYEAQPDKSGLPSDRFSAERPEGSISTLTIQRTEQRDSAMYRCASSPGTAEETQYFGPGTRLLVL.